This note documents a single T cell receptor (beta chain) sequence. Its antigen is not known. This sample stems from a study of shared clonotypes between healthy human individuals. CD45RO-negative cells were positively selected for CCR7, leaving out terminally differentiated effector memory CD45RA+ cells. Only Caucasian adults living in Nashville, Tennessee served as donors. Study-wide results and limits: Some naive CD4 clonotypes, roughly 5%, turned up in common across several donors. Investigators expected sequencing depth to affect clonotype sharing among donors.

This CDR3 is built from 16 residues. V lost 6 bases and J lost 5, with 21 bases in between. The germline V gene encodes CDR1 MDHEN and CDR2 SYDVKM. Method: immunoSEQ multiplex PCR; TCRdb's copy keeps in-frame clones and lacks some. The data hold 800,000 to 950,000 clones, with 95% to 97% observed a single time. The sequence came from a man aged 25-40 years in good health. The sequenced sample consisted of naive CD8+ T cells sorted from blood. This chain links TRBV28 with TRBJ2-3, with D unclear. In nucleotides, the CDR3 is TGTGCCAGCAGCCCCGGCCCCAGCCGAGCAAAAGATACGCAGTATTTT. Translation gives CASSPGPSRAKDTQYF.